This T cell receptor (beta chain) was found in a study of OX40 agonist ivuxolimab in advanced cancers. In the study overall: Among those enrolled, mean age was approximately 62 years (range about 23 to 79) and about 81% were male. Whole-study findings and limits: Relative to CD4+ cells, CD8+ T cells on average had more expanded clones. Within 6 weeks, CD4+ and CD8+ blood T cells expanded clonally at 0.1 to 3.0 mg/kg.

Some clones are missing from TCRdb's copy, which holds only in-frame ones; the method was immunoSEQ multiplex PCR. The repertoire consists of under 95,000 clones, with roughly 80% occurring once and the leading ten covering about 2.7%. The count of this clone is one. The antigen remains undetermined. Germline-derived CDR1 and CDR2 are LNHDA and SQIVND (reference sequence). V was clipped by 5 bases and J by 3 bases, with 8 bases between them. The CDR3 sequence is 14 residues long. Specimen: CD4+ or CD8+ T cells sorted from blood, collected in a trial of the OX40 agonist ivuxolimab. This receptor was taken from an adult with an advanced solid tumor such as melanoma, head and neck, liver or kidney cancer. The chain links TRBV19 to TRBJ2-6; possibly TRBD2 for D (6 bases). CDR3 sequence reads: CASSGDFGANVLTF. The CDR3 region has the DNA TGTGCCAGTAGTGGGGACTTTGGGGCCAACGTCCTGACTTTC.